This T cell receptor (beta chain) emerged from a study of T cells in Graves' hyperthyroidism and ophthalmopathy. Turning to the study itself: Peripheral blood was obtained at initial diagnosis, preceding any treatment.

Overall study results and limits: A 13 V-J model separated ophthalmopathy from stable hyperthyroidism.

The CDR3 consists of 16 residues. Germline V gene sequence: CDR1 MNHNY, CDR2 SVGAGI (reference sequence). V lost 6 bases, J lost 1 base, and 18 bases lay in between. This clonotype was counted between two and nine times. Its antigen is currently unknown. From RNA transcripts, TCR beta CDR3 regions were amplified. First-round RT-PCR with HTBI primers amplified the TCR CDR3 region. TCRdb used MiXCR to reprocess the multiplex PCR reads, holding one entry per CDR3 protein. The sample lists approximately 870,000 distinct CDR3 sequences, 38% seen once, with 7.5% to 9.5% in the top ten. Over 18 months, lack of ophthalmopathy progression marked Graves' hyperthyroidism as stable. Thyroid ultrasound, orbital computed tomography, clinical symptoms, and serum thyroxine and TRAb underpinned diagnoses.

Material: blood. The chain employs TRBV6-6 and TRBJ1-1; D not certain. The receptor was isolated from a man between 18 and 29 years old with Graves' hyperthyroidism. The CDR3 here is CASSITPWEGNTEAFF. The CDR3 region has the DNA TGTGCCAGCAGCATAACCCCTTGGGAGGGGAACACTGAAGCTTTCTTT.